The 10 T cell receptor beta chains reported below all come from one sample, sequenced in a study of T cells in women clearing cervical HPV infection. The data were produced by immunoSEQ multiplex PCR, yet TCRdb's version contains in-frame clones alone and is incomplete. The sample is made up of 20,000 to 25,000 clones, and the top ten hold roughly 5.6% of it. The sequencing input was blood buffy coat. The receptors stem from a woman aged 18 to 75 with a cervical HPV16 infection that either progressed to CIN3+ or cleared (not recorded which).

Comments on this clone: The CDR3 is cut off 3 residues early in the read; its end comes from the germline J gene. The gene calls are TRBV4-1 and TRBJ2-3, with TRBD1 matching over 9 bases. CDR3 length: 16 residues. CDR1 MGHRA and CDR2 YSYEKL come from the germline V gene. V was pared by 1 base and J by 1 base, with 3 bases of the junction left unmatched. CDR3 region: CASSQGTGGRTDTQYF. Partial CDR3 DNA: TGCGCCAGCAGCCAAGGAACAGGGGGCCGCACAGATACG.

About this clone itself: The read ends 3 residues before the CDR3 terminus; that terminus is restored from the germline J gene. The chain carries TRBV18 and TRBJ1-2; the match to TRBD1 covers 8 bases. The CDR3 covers 16 residues. Germline V CDR1 and CDR2: KGHSH, LQKENI. CDR3 loop: CASSPTQGGSYNDYTF. CDR3 DNA (partial): TGTGCCAGCTCACCAACACAGGGGGGCTCCTACAATGAC.

This clone counts as medium-sized by frequency. The read comes to an end 3 residues before the CDR3 does, leaving the germline J gene to fill in the end. This chain uses TRBV29-1 with TRBJ2-3; 10 nucleotides match TRBD2. V shed 7 bases, J shed 5 bases, and the junction held 0 bases outside the gene matches. Germline V gene data show CDR1 as SQVTM and CDR2 as ANQGSEA. The CDR3 is 11 residues long. The sequenced part of the CDR3 DNA is TGCAGCGGACTAGCGGGAGATACG. Translating gives CSGLAGDT. The full CDR3 reads CSGLAGDTQYF.

With respect to this clone: From the germline J gene comes the end of the CDR3, since the read stops 3 residues before it. The rearrangement uses TRBV30 and TRBJ2-7; TRBD2 might be the D (6 bases). CDR3 length: 17 amino acids. Germline lookup yields CDR1 GTSNPN and CDR2 SVGIG (reference sequence). V gave up 0 bases and J gave up 6 bases, with 24 bases separating them. The sequenced part of the CDR3 DNA is TGTGCCTGGAGTGTAAATGTGGGGAACACCCCGCGGGGCGAG. Translation: CAWSVNVGNTPRGE. The full-length CDR3 reads as CAWSVNVGNTPRGEQYF.

A word on this clone: From the germline J gene comes the end of the CDR3, since the read stops 3 residues before it. The chain joins TRBV6-2 or TRBV6-3 to TRBJ1-5; 7 positions agree with TRBD1. The CDR3 runs 14 residues. V trimming: 6 bases; J trimming: 3 bases; junction bases outside the gene matches: 5. Germline values: CDR1 MNHEY, CDR2 SVGEGT. The CDR3 bases that were read are TGTGCCAGCAGGGAAGGGGGCAACAATCAGCCC. Protein product: CASREGGNNQP. The entire CDR3 is CASREGGNNQPQHF.

CDR3 in amino acids: CASSIRTGASYEQYF. Partial CDR3 DNA: TGTGCCAGCAGTATCAGGACAGGGGCCTCCTACGAG. V gene TRBV28 combines with J gene TRBJ2-7; TRBD1 matches 9 bases. The read stops 3 residues short of the end of the CDR3; the missing end is completed from the germline J gene. CDR1 and CDR2 (germline): MDHEN, SYDVKM. The CDR3 length is 15 residues. Trimming cost V 5 bases and J 0 bases; bases outside gene matches: 5.

Of note for this clone: The observed sequence ends 3 residues before the CDR3 terminus, with the missing tail filled in from the germline J gene. The J gene is TRBJ2-1, the V gene TRBV29-1; D might be TRBD2 (5 bases). Germline assignment: CDR1 SQVTM and CDR2 ANQGSEA. V shed 7 bases and J shed 2 bases, with 15 bases lying between them. This CDR3 is built from 14 residues. The CDR3 bases that were read are TGCAGCGCCGGACTGCGAAGGGCCTACAATGAG. As protein: CSAGLRRAYNE. The full CDR3 is CSAGLRRAYNEQFF.

Of note for this clone: The CDR3 extends 3 residues past the end of the read, so its final part is completed from the germline J gene. V gene TRBV6-2 or TRBV6-3 combines with J gene TRBJ1-1, with D unresolved. CDR3 size: 13 residues. Trimming stripped 0 bases from V and 3 bases from J, with 5 bases between. From germline, CDR1 is MNHEY and CDR2 SVGEGT. CDR3 loop: CASSYSRYTEAFF. The CDR3 DNA, read in part, is TGTGCCAGCAGTTACTCTAGATACACTGAA.

About this clone itself: With the read ending 3 residues before the CDR3 end, the germline J gene is used to fill in that end. This chain links TRBV5-1 with TRBJ2-7; 8 bases are a match to TRBD1. J was trimmed by 3 bases and V by 4 bases; bases with no gene match: 6. CDR3 length: 14 residues. In germline, CDR1 is SGHRS, CDR2 YFSETQ. The CDR3 bases that were read are TGCGCCAGCAGCCACGGACAGGGTGGCTACGAG. It specifies CASSHGQGGYE. The whole CDR3 sequence is CASSHGQGGYEQYF.

Remarks on this clone: The CDR3 extends 3 residues past the end of the read, so its final part is completed from the germline J gene. The chain employs TRBV7-9 and TRBJ2-4, with a possible D match to TRBD1 (5 bases). Per the germline V gene, CDR1 is SEHNR and CDR2 is FQNEAQ (reference sequence). The CDR3 sequence is 13 residues long. CDR3 in amino acids: CASSLAQGYGQYF. The sequenced part of the CDR3 DNA is TGTGCCAGCAGCTTAGCCCAGGGCTATGGT.